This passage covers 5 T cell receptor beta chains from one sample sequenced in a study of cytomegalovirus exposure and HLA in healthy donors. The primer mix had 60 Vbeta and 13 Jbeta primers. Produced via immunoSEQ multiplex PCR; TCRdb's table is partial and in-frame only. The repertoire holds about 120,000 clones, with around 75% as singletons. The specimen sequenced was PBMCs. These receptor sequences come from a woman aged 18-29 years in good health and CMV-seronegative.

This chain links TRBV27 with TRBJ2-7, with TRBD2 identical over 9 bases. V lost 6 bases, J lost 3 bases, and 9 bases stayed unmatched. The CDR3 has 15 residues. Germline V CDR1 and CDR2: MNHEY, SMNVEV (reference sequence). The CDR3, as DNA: TGTGCCAGCAGCCCTATAGCGGGGGCCTTCTACGAGCAGTACTTC. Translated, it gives CASSPIAGAFYEQYF.

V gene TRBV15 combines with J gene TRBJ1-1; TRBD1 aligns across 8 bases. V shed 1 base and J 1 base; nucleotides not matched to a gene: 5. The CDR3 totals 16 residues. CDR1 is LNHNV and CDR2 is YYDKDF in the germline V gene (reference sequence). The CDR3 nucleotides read TGTGCCACCAGCAGAGTGATCGGGACAGGGAACACTGAAGCTTTCTTT. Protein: CATSRVIGTGNTEAFF.

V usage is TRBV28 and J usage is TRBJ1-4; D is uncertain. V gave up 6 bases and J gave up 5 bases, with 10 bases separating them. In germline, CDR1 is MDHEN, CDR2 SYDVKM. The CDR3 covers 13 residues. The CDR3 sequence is CASRELRNEKLFF. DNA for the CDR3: TGTGCCAGCAGGGAACTGCGGAATGAAAAACTGTTTTTT.

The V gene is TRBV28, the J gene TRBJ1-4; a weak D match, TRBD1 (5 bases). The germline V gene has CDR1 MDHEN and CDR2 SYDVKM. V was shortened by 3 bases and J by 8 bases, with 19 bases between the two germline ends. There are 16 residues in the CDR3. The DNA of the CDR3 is TGTGCCAGCAGTTTCGGGTTAGGGCAGGGCGAAGAAAAACTGTTTTTT. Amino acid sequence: CASSFGLGQGEEKLFF.

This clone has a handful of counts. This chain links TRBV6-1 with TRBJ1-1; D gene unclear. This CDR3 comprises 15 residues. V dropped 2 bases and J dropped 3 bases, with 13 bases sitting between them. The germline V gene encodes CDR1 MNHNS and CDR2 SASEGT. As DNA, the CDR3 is TGTGCCAGCAGTGAATCTAGTATAACGGACACTGAAGCTTTCTTT. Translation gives CASSESSITDTEAFF.